Listed here are 18 T cell receptor beta chains from one sample, sequenced in a study of blood T cell repertoires in COVID-19. Sequencing was performed with immunoSEQ multiplex PCR; in TCRdb, only in-frame clones are kept and a portion is missing. The sample has some 130,000 clones; roughly three quarters are singletons. The material sequenced was peripheral blood. The receptors here all came from an elderly woman with acute or convalescent COVID-19.

The J gene is TRBJ2-1, the V gene TRBV9; 10 nucleotides align to TRBD1. The J segment lost 7 bases and the V segment lost 6 bases, leaving 10 bases of the junction unmatched. The germline V gene has CDR1 SGDLS and CDR2 YYNGEE. The CDR3 has 15 residues. CDR3 DNA sequence: TGTGCCAGCACCAAAGGGGGGACAGGGGTGAATGAGCAGTTCTTC. This translates into CASTKGGTGVNEQFF.

There are a few counts of this clone. The genes are TRBV28 and TRBJ2-1; tentatively, D is TRBD1 (5 bases). Germline V gene data show CDR1 as MDHEN and CDR2 as SYDVKM. With 3 bases removed from V and 6 bases from J, the gap between germline ends came to 15 bases. The CDR3 has 15 residues. CDR3 loop: CASSLFQGDGNEQFF. As DNA, the CDR3 is TGTGCCAGCAGTTTGTTCCAGGGTGATGGCAATGAGCAGTTCTTC.

The rearrangement links TRBV2 to TRBJ2-7, with 9 bases that match TRBD1. J lost 6 bases, V lost 5 bases, and 5 bases had no gene match. The CDR3 has 13 amino acids. Germline V CDR1 and CDR2: SNHLY, FYNNEI. The CDR3 DNA reads as TGTGCCAGCAGTCCCGGGACAGGGACCGAGCAGTACTTC. This codes for CASSPGTGTEQYF. Filled out from reference TRBV2 and TRBJ2-7, the complete variable domain reads EPEVTQTPSHQVTQMGQEVILRCVPISNHLYFYWYRQILGQKVEFLVSFYNNEISEKSEIFDDQFSVERPDGSNFTLKIRSTKLEDSAMYFCASSPGTGTEQYFGPGTRLTVT.

The chain recombines TRBV4-3 with TRBJ1-1; no clear D gene. V dropped 0 bases and J dropped 0 bases, with 5 bases sitting between them. Germline lookup yields CDR1 LGHNA and CDR2 YSLEER. This CDR3 comprises 14 residues. Here the CDR3 reads CASSQDSLNTEAFF. CDR3 coding DNA: TGCGCCAGCAGCCAAGACAGTCTGAACACTGAAGCTTTCTTT.

This clone has only one observation. The V and J genes are TRBV6-5 and TRBJ1-2, with D tentatively TRBD1 (5 bases). Germline CDR1 reads MNHEY; CDR2 reads SVGAGI. V gave up 6 bases and J gave up 8 bases, with 16 bases separating them. This CDR3 contains 13 residues. CDR3 in amino acids: CASSTQGLGGYTF. The CDR3 DNA follows: TGTGCCAGCAGCACCCAGGGTTTAGGGGGCTACACCTTC.

This chain uses TRBV3-1 (or the pseudogene TRBV3-2) with TRBJ1-1, with a tentative D call TRBD1 (5 bases). The CDR3 runs to 16 residues. Germline V gene data show CDR1 as LGHDT and CDR2 as YNNKEL (reference sequence). The germline V and J ends were trimmed by 7 bases and 0 bases, with 18 bases remaining between them. The CDR3 DNA follows: TGTGCCAGCAACACGGGGGGAGGGAACATGAACACTGAAGCTTTCTTT. Protein product: CASNTGGGNMNTEAFF.

This chain links TRBV6-6 with TRBJ2-3, with D possibly TRBD1 on 5 matching bases. Germline CDR1 MNHNY, CDR2 SVGAGI (reference sequence). V gave up 2 bases and J gave up 0 bases, with 12 bases separating them. CDR3 length: 16 residues. The CDR3 bases are TGTGCCAGCAGTTACAGGCAGGGATGGAGCACAGATACGCAGTATTTT. This gives the protein CASSYRQGWSTDTQYF.

The chain recombines TRBV5-1 with TRBJ2-3, with a possible D match to TRBD2 (6 bases). CDR1 is SGHRS and CDR2 is YFSETQ in the germline V gene. The V end lost 4 bases, the J end lost 6 bases, and 18 bases lay between the germline ends. The CDR3 totals 15 residues. The CDR3 sequence: CASSLEVTAGDTQYF. CDR3 in DNA: TGCGCCAGCAGCCTGGAAGTAACTGCGGGGGATACGCAGTATTTT. Drawing the rest from reference TRBV5-1 and TRBJ2-3, the complete variable domain is KAGVTQTPRYLIKTRGQQVTLSCSPISGHRSVSWYQQTPGQGLQFLFEYFSETQRNKGNFPGRFSGRQFSNSRSEMNVSTLELGDSALYLCASSLEVTAGDTQYFGPGTRLTVL.

The genes are TRBV24-1 and TRBJ2-1, with 11 bases that match TRBD2. The ends lost 2 bases at V and 4 bases at J; junction bases unmatched: 3. Germline V gene sequence: CDR1 KGHDR, CDR2 SFDVKD. The CDR3 runs to 16 residues. The CDR3: CATSDSGTSGYNEQFF. The CDR3 DNA reads TGTGCCACCAGTGATTCCGGGACTAGCGGTTACAATGAGCAGTTCTTC.

This chain's CDR3 is CASSLGTASPNTGELFF. DNA for the CDR3: TGTGCCAGCAGCTTAGGAACGGCTAGCCCTAACACCGGGGAGCTGTTTTTT. The V gene is TRBV7-8, the J gene TRBJ2-2; D perhaps matches TRBD2 (5 bases). V was trimmed by 1 base and J by 2 bases, leaving 14 bases between them. This CDR3 region has 17 residues. Germline CDR1 is SGHVS and CDR2 is FQNEAQ.

The gene calls are TRBV5-4 and TRBJ2-2; D not resolved. The ends were cut back, 0 bases at V and 6 bases at J, with 9 bases in the middle. The CDR3 is made up of 14 amino acids. Germline CDR1 SGHNT, CDR2 YYREEE (reference sequence). This chain's CDR3 is CASSLGPGSGELFF. DNA of the CDR3: TGTGCCAGCAGCTTGGGGCCCGGGTCCGGGGAGCTGTTTTTT.

This sequence joins TRBV5-4 and TRBJ1-2; 7 bases map to TRBD1. The CDR3 length is 14 residues. J lost 8 bases, V lost 4 bases, and 11 bases had no gene match. CDR1 and CDR2 from the germline V gene are SGHNT and YYREEE (reference sequence). In DNA form, the CDR3 reads TGTGCCAGCAGCACAGACAGGGTGGTAGAGGGCTACACCTTC. Its translation: CASSTDRVVEGYTF.

V is TRBV7-2 and J is TRBJ2-7; D remains ambiguous. The CDR3 contains 15 residues. The germline CDR1 and CDR2 sequences are SGHTA and FQGNSA. V was trimmed by 5 bases and J by 0 bases, leaving 14 bases between them. CDR3 nucleotide sequence: TGTGCCAGCAGCCAAATCAGCGTTTCCTCCTACGAGCAGTACTTC. This gives the protein CASSQISVSSYEQYF.

The J gene is TRBJ1-5, the V gene TRBV2; D is uncertain. CDR3 length equals 14 residues. CDR1 is SNHLY and CDR2 is FYNNEI in the germline V gene. The ends were cut back, 4 bases at V and 2 bases at J, with 9 bases in the middle. CDR3: CASSVREGNQPQHF. The CDR3 DNA is TGTGCCAGCAGTGTCCGGGAGGGCAATCAGCCCCAGCATTTT.

In its sample, this clone was seen a few times. The chain employs TRBV2 and TRBJ1-2; D is unresolved. Per the germline V gene, CDR1 is SNHLY and CDR2 is FYNNEI. This CDR3 spans 13 amino acids. V gave up 2 bases and J gave up 11 bases, with 15 bases separating them. CDR3: CASSERVEWKYTF. In DNA form, the CDR3 reads TGTGCCAGCAGTGAACGGGTCGAGTGGAAGTACACCTTC.

The chain links TRBV9 to TRBJ1-1, with 7 nucleotides matching TRBD1. The CDR3 contains 14 residues. CDR1 and CDR2 (germline): SGDLS, YYNGEE. Germline trimming cut 0 bases from V and 8 bases from J; bases unmatched to any gene: 7. CDR3 nucleotides: TGTGCCAGCAGCGTAGCGGCAGGGGGTCTAGAAGCTTTCTTT. As protein: CASSVAAGGLEAFF.

This clone was observed a handful of times. The chain is built from TRBV6-1 and TRBJ1-4; possible D gene TRBD1, 5 bases. V was shortened by 2 bases and J by 0 bases, with 10 bases between the two germline ends. Looked up from germline, CDR1 is MNHNS and CDR2 is SASEGT. The CDR3 totals 16 residues. The CDR3 sequence: CASSEPRQTTNEKLFF. As DNA, the CDR3 is TGTGCCAGCAGTGAACCTCGACAGACAACTAATGAAAAACTGTTTTTT.

In its sample, this clone was seen a few times. This rearrangement joins TRBV6-6 to TRBJ1-5; the match to TRBD1 covers 7 bases. V gave up 7 bases and J gave up 1 base; unmatched junction bases: 10. The CDR3 spans 16 residues. Germline-derived CDR1 and CDR2 are MNHNY and SVGAGI (reference sequence). The CDR3 nucleotides are TGTGCCAGCACCACACAAGGACAGGCCAGCAATCAGCCCCAGCATTTT. Translating gives CASTTQGQASNQPQHF.